The clone carrying this T cell receptor beta chain was observed a single time. The data are from a study of radiation and T cells in renal cell carcinoma. The germline V gene has CDR1 GTSNPN and CDR2 SVGIG (reference sequence). V was clipped by 0 bases and J by 3 bases; unmatched bases: 0. The CDR3 runs to 13 residues. This table comes from immunoSEQ multiplex PCR, and its TCRdb copy is limited to in-frame clones, with some not included. The sample holds about 130,000 clones, 88% seen once. Documented time point: blood 2 weeks post-SBRT. The sample's treatment: 15 Gy SBRT to primary tumor, nephrectomy 4 weeks later.

The rearrangement joins TRBV30 to TRBJ2-7, with 9 bases lining up with TRBD1. The source of this sequence is a woman aged 65 to 85 with renal cell carcinoma. The specimen was blood, collected from a patient whose treatment included radiotherapy and nephrectomy. The CDR3 DNA reads TGTGCCTGGAGTGTGGGACAGGGCTACGAGCAGTACTTC. The encoded protein is CAWSVGQGYEQYF.